Each of the 7 T cell receptor beta chains below was sequenced from the same sample in a study of beta chain features in type 1 diabetes. Sequenced material consisted of expressed TCRB transcripts (all of the isolated RNA was reverse transcribed). TCRdb's copy holds only in-frame clones and misses some; the assay was immunoSEQ multiplex PCR. The sample holds around 500,000 clones, about an eighth seen once. The sample comprised naive CD4+ T cells from blood. The receptors here all came from a woman under 30 in good health.

This clone was recorded at least ten times. The chain uses TRBV13 and TRBJ2-1, with 11 bases identical to TRBD2. V shed 9 bases, J shed 5 bases, and the junction held 6 bases outside the gene matches. The CDR3 sequence is 14 residues long. Germline V lookup: CDR1 PRHDT, CDR2 FYEKMQ (reference sequence). The CDR3 region has the DNA TGTGCCAGTGAGGGACTAGCGGCCCACAATGAGCAGTTCTTC. It is translated as CASEGLAAHNEQFF. The complete variable domain, with remaining parts taken from reference TRBV13 and TRBJ2-1, reads AAGVIQSPRHLIKEKRETATLKCYPIPRHDTVYWYQQGPGQDPQFLISFYEKMQSDKGSIPDRFSAQQFSDYHSELNMSSLELGDSALYFCASEGLAAHNEQFFGPGTRLTVL.

This clone showed up just a few times. The chain is built from TRBV6-6 and TRBJ1-2; D is undetermined. CDR3 length: 13 amino acids. Germline loops: CDR1 MNHNY, CDR2 SVGAGI (reference sequence). Trimming cost V 6 bases and J 4 bases, with 12 bases left between them. This CDR3 is CASSRTDSYGYTF. CDR3 coding DNA: TGTGCCAGCAGCCGTACAGATTCCTATGGCTACACCTTC.

This chain links TRBV11-1 with TRBJ2-1; no definite D call. This CDR3 has 12 amino acids. V lost 5 bases and J lost 8, with 10 bases in between. Germline CDR1 is SGHAT and CDR2 is FQDESV (reference sequence). The CDR3 DNA follows: TGTGCCAGCAGCCGGAGACGTGATGAGCAGTTCTTC. The encoded protein is CASSRRRDEQFF.

Only a few counts were recorded for this clone. Other DNA sequences in the same sample also yield this CDR3. The rearrangement uses TRBV29-1 and TRBJ1-1; no reliable D call. Trimming left V 4 bases short and J 2 bases short, with 5 bases between. Germline loops: CDR1 SQVTM, CDR2 ANQGSEA. This CDR3 comprises 11 residues. The CDR3 nucleotides read TGCAGCGTTGCTAGAAACACTGAAGCTTTCTTT. It translates to CSVARNTEAFF.

The rearrangement joins TRBV25-1 to TRBJ1-6; D is ambiguous. CDR1 and CDR2 (germline): MGHDK, SYGVNS. V was pared by 3 bases and J by 13 bases, with 13 bases between. The CDR3 is 13 residues long. CDR3 bases: TGTGCCAGCAGTGATCGTGGGCCGGCCCCCCTCCACTTT. Protein sequence: CASSDRGPAPLHF.

The chain uses TRBV25-1 and TRBJ2-1, with 9 bases fitting TRBD2. With 1 base clipped from V and 6 bases from J, the junction kept 4 bases outside the gene matches. Germline assignment: CDR1 MGHDK and CDR2 SYGVNS. This CDR3 region has 15 residues. CDR3 region: CASSEWRGGRNEQFF. The CDR3 DNA sequence: TGTGCCAGCAGTGAATGGCGGGGGGGCCGCAATGAGCAGTTCTTC.

This clone was counted a few times. The rearrangement joins TRBV15 to TRBJ2-3; 7 bases map to TRBD1. CDR1 and CDR2 (germline): LNHNV, YYDKDF (reference sequence). J was trimmed by 4 bases and V by 4 bases; bases with no gene match: 14. This CDR3 has 17 amino acids. CDR3 nucleotide sequence: TGTGCCACCAGCAAAAGACAGGGAGCCGGGGTCCCAGATACGCAGTATTTT. Translating it yields CATSKRQGAGVPDTQYF.